Listed below are T cell receptor beta chains from one sample, sequenced in a study of cytomegalovirus exposure and HLA in healthy donors. The table came from immunoSEQ multiplex PCR; TCRdb's copy has only in-frame clones and leaves some out. The data contain 150,000 to 200,000 clones, around 80% of them seen just once; the ten biggest clones take up 1.2% to 1.5%. Sequencing input: PBMCs. The source of these receptors is a woman aged 25 to 39 in good health and CMV-seropositive. Both conserved end residues are part of each CDR3. Fields, in order: V gene, D gene, CDR3 length, clone size, J gene, CDR3 DNA, CDR3 protein. D genes are given only for firm matches. Clone size is given for some rows only: seen once, a few or many times, or a class if the clone is expanded.

TRBV5-4	.	14	few	TRBJ2-1	TGTGCCAGCAGCTTTAGAGGTTCCTACAATGAGCAGTTCTTC	CASSFRGSYNEQFF
TRBV7-2	TRBD2	15	.	TRBJ2-7	TGTGCCAGCAGCTTGTCGACTAGCGGGACAACCGAGCAGTACTTC	CASSLSTSGTTEQYF
TRBV9	TRBD1	17	.	TRBJ1-3	TGTGCCAGCAGCGCTCAGACCGGACAGGGCTCTGGAAACACCATATATTTT	CASSAQTGQGSGNTIYF
TRBV30	.	13	.	TRBJ1-5	TGTGCCTGGACGTCGGGGGGCAATCAGCCCCAGCATTTT	CAWTSGGNQPQHF
TRBV6-5	TRBD1	16	.	TRBJ2-7	TGTGCCAGCAGTTACTACAGGACAGGGGGTGGATACGAGCAGTACTTC	CASSYYRTGGGYEQYF
TRBV5-1	TRBD2	15	few	TRBJ2-1	TGCGCCAGCAGCTCGAGCGGGAGCTCCTACAATGAGCAGTTCTTC	CASSSSGSSYNEQFF
TRBV6-5	TRBD2	15	few	TRBJ2-2	TGTGCCAGCAGTTACGGGGCGGGGGGGTCCGGGGAGCTGTTTTTT	CASSYGAGGSGELFF
TRBV11-3	TRBD1	15	few	TRBJ2-7	TGTGCCAGCAGCTTGCTAGGGGACAGTACCTACGAGCAGTACTTC	CASSLLGDSTYEQYF
TRBV9	.	13	.	TRBJ2-1	.	CASSVGQGAVPVF
TRBV27	TRBD2	17	.	TRBJ2-1	TGTGCCAGCAGTTTATCGGCAGGACTAGGGAATTACAATGAGCAGTTCTTC	CASSLSAGLGNYNEQFF
TRBV11-3	.	15	few	TRBJ2-5	TGTGCCAGCAGCTTGCCGTACGTAGCTGAAGAGACCCAGTACTTC	CASSLPYVAEETQYF
TRBV28	TRBD1	17	.	TRBJ2-7	TGTGCCAGCAGCAGAGGAGCCGGGACAGGGCTTGGCTACGAGCAGTACTTC	CASSRGAGTGLGYEQYF
TRBV5-4	TRBD1	14	.	TRBJ1-3	TGTGCCAGCGAGGACAGGGGATCTGGAAACACCATATATTTT	CASEDRGSGNTIYF
TRBV2	.	13	.	TRBJ1-5	TGTGCCAGCAGTAACTCCGGAGTTCAGCCCCAGCATTTT	CASSNSGVQPQHF
TRBV7-5	.	15	.	TRBJ2-7	TGTGCCAGAAGCTTAAGAGGTCAGGGGCAAGGCGAGCAGTACTTC	CARSLRGQGQGEQYF
TRBV10-3	.	14	.	TRBJ1-1	TGTGCCACCCGCGGGTTGGGTGGGGACACTGAAGCTTTCTTT	CATRGLGGDTEAFF
TRBV7-2	TRBD2	15	.	TRBJ2-1	TGTGCCAGCAGCTTGGGACTAGCGACTTACAATGAGCAGTTCTTC	CASSLGLATYNEQFF
TRBV11-2	.	15	once	TRBJ1-1	TGTGCCAGCAGCTTATCGGGGGGGAGGGAGGCTGAAGCTTTCTTT	CASSLSGGREAEAFF
TRBV27	.	16	.	TRBJ1-6	TGTGCCAGCAGTTCGTCCAGGGCGGCCTATAATTCACCCCTCCACTTT	CASSSSRAAYNSPLHF
TRBV11-2	.	16	.	TRBJ1-5	TGTGCCAGCAGCAGAGAAGGGGATTTGGACAATCAGCCCCAGCATTTT	CASSREGDLDNQPQHF
TRBV7-2	.	15	few	TRBJ2-7	TGTGCCAGCAGCTCCCGCCCCAGGGGATCTGCCGAGCAGTACTTC	CASSSRPRGSAEQYF
TRBV19	.	17	once	TRBJ2-5	TGTGCCAGTAGTATAGGTACGGAACTAGGTTTTGTGGAGACCCAGTACTTC	CASSIGTELGFVETQYF
TRBV14	TRBD1	15	few	TRBJ2-7	TGTGCCAGCAGCCCCCCGAGCCTGGACAGGGGAGAGCAGTACTTC	CASSPPSLDRGEQYF
TRBV4-3	.	17	.	TRBJ1-3	TGCGCCAGCAGCCAAGATAGGCAGGGCATCTCTGGAAACACCATATATTTT	CASSQDRQGISGNTIYF
TRBV7-2	.	13	.	TRBJ1-1	TGTGCCAGCAGATTGATCGGAGGAGAAGAAGCTTTCTTT	CASRLIGGEEAFF
TRBV6-5	.	14	few	TRBJ2-5	TGTGCCAGCACCCCCCCGCTGGGAGTGGAGACCCAGTACTTC	CASTPPLGVETQYF
TRBV7-6	.	14	.	TRBJ1-2	TGTGCCAGCAGCTTATCAAGGGGGATGGATGGCTACACCTTC	CASSLSRGMDGYTF
TRBV27	.	15	.	TRBJ2-1	TGTGCCAGCAGTTTCTTGCCGTCTCCTAACAATGAGCAGTTCTTC	CASSFLPSPNNEQFF
TRBV7-9	.	11	.	TRBJ1-2	TGTTCCAGCAGCCAGGAATCGGGCTACACCTTC	CSSSQESGYTF
TRBV5-1	.	16	.	TRBJ1-3	TGCGCCAGCAGCTTGGCCGGTGTGTTATCTGGAAACACCATATATTTT	CASSLAGVLSGNTIYF
TRBV19	TRBD1	14	.	TRBJ2-7	TGTGCCAGTAGCCAGGACAGGAGCTCCTACGAGCAGTACTTC	CASSQDRSSYEQYF
TRBV6-5	TRBD2	16	.	TRBJ2-1	TGTGCCAGCAGTTACTTGGCTAGCGGGAGAGGGGATGAGCAGTTCTTC	CASSYLASGRGDEQFF
TRBV4-2	.	15	.	TRBJ1-1	TGTGCCAGCAGCCAAGATACAACCATGAACACTGAAGCTTTCTTT	CASSQDTTMNTEAFF
TRBV29-1	.	14	.	TRBJ1-1	TGCAGCGTTGGCCGGGGGGGGCCCAGCACTGAAGCTTTCTTT	CSVGRGGPSTEAFF
TRBV4-2	TRBD2	20	.	TRBJ2-3	TGTGCCAGCAGCCAAGATCGTAGTAGCGGGGGGCTGGGAGGCACAGATACGCAGTATTTT	CASSQDRSSGGLGGTDTQYF
TRBV5-1	TRBD2	14	few	TRBJ2-1	TGCGCCAGCAGCTTTGGGCGGGGGAACAATGAGCAGTTCTTC	CASSFGRGNNEQFF
TRBV5-1	.	13	.	TRBJ1-2	TGCGCCAGCAGTCAGGGTCAGGGGCGAGGCTACACCTTC	CASSQGQGRGYTF
TRBV6-1	.	13	.	TRBJ1-1	TGTGCCAGCAGTGAATTTAGGAGCACTGAAGCTTTCTTT	CASSEFRSTEAFF
TRBV5-1	TRBD1	18	.	TRBJ2-4	TGCGCCAGCAGCGAAAACCCCGGGACAGACATAGCCAAAAACATTCAGTACTTC	CASSENPGTDIAKNIQYF
TRBV15	TRBD2	18	.	TRBJ2-2	TGTGCCACCAGCAGAGCCCTGACTAGCGGGAACAATGCCGGGGAGCTGTTTTTT	CATSRALTSGNNAGELFF
TRBV2	TRBD2	16	few	TRBJ2-7	TGTGCCAGCAATGATCCTAGCGGGAGGGCCACGTACGAGCAGTACTTC	CASNDPSGRATYEQYF
TRBV7-9	TRBD1	13	.	TRBJ2-7	TGTGCCAGCAGCCCGACAGGGGTCTACGAGCAGTACTTC	CASSPTGVYEQYF
TRBV5-6	TRBD2	15	.	TRBJ2-1	TGTGCCAGCAGCCACCGACTAGCGGGAGACAATGAGCAGTTCTTC	CASSHRLAGDNEQFF
TRBV9	.	12	.	TRBJ2-7	TGTGCCAGCAGCGTAGTGGACTACGAGCAGTACTTC	CASSVVDYEQYF